These 30 T cell receptor beta chains share one sample of origin, sequenced in a study of T-cell reconstitution after alpha-beta-depleted transplantation in children. A TCRbeta library incorporating unique molecular identifiers was prepared. TCRdb passed the PCR reads through MiXCR, listing each CDR3 protein once. The sample includes nearly 550,000 distinct CDR3 sequences, about a sixth of them seen just once. This material consisted of PBMCs from the stem cell graft donor, taken from the stem cell graft. Receptor source: a human donor who donated a stem cell graft to a child with acute lymphoblastic leukemia.

The CDR3 sequence: CASIRQGSHEQYF. CDR3 in DNA: TGTGCCAGCATAAGACAGGGGTCCCACGAGCAGTACTTC. V and J are TRBV6-1 and TRBJ2-7; 8 bases map to TRBD1. The V gene end was trimmed by 7 bases and the J gene end by 5 bases; junction bases not matched to a gene: 7. CDR1 is MNHNS, CDR2 SASEGT, per germline. The CDR3 is made up of 13 amino acids.

This clonotype turned up a few times. CDR3 in DNA: TGTGCCTGGAGTTACGGGGTACGGCGTGATAGCAATCAGCCCCAGCATTTT. Its translation is CAWSYGVRRDSNQPQHF. The chain joins TRBV30 to TRBJ1-5, with D hard to call. In germline, CDR1 is GTSNPN, CDR2 SVGIG (reference sequence). With 2 bases removed from V and 0 bases from J, the gap between germline ends came to 17 bases. This CDR3 contains 17 residues.

This chain uses TRBV29-1 with TRBJ2-7, with TRBD2 matching over 7 bases. Trimming cost V 6 bases and J 2 bases; bases outside gene matches: 7. In germline, CDR1 is SQVTM, CDR2 ANQGSEA. The CDR3 contains 13 residues. DNA of the CDR3: TGCAGCGTCGAGGGCGGGAGCCCCTACGAGCAGTACTTC. It translates to CSVEGGSPYEQYF.

This clonotype was recorded a few times. The chain is built from TRBV12-3 or TRBV12-4 and TRBJ1-4, with D maybe TRBD1 (5 bases). The length of the CDR3 is 13 residues. With 8 bases removed from V and 8 bases from J, the gap between germline ends came to 15 bases. CDR3 in amino acids: CASQPDSLEKLFF. For the CDR3, the DNA is TGTGCCAGCCAGCCCGACAGCCTCGAAAAACTGTTTTTT.

This clonotype was seen a few times. The J gene is TRBJ2-1, the V gene TRBV5-1; 12 bases align to TRBD2. J lost 5 bases, V lost 6 bases, and 6 bases had no gene match. Germline V CDR1 and CDR2: SGHRS, YFSETQ. CDR3 size: 15 residues. CDR3 residues: CASIVTSGRNNEQFF. In DNA form, the CDR3 reads TGCGCCAGCATCGTGACTAGCGGGAGAAACAATGAGCAGTTCTTC.

The chain employs TRBV7-3 and TRBJ2-7, with D tentatively TRBD1 (6 bases). This CDR3 has 15 amino acids. The V end was cut by 5 bases, the J end by 5 bases, with 19 bases between. CDR1 SGHTA and CDR2 FQGTGA come from the germline V gene. CDR3 in amino acids: CASSPLVAGADEQYF. The CDR3 coding sequence is TGTGCCAGCAGCCCCCTCGTGGCAGGGGCAGACGAGCAGTACTTC. The whole variable domain, filled in from reference TRBV7-3 and TRBJ2-7, reads GAGVSQTPSNKVTEKGKYVELRCDPISGHTALYWYRQSLGQGPEFLIYFQGTGAADDSGLPNDRFFAVRPEGSVSTLKIQRTERGDSAVYLCASSPLVAGADEQYFGPGTRLTVT.

This chain uses TRBV29-1 with TRBJ2-1; D uncertain. This CDR3 comprises 13 residues. The ends were cut back, 3 bases at V and 5 bases at J, with 11 bases in the middle. The germline V gene encodes CDR1 SQVTM and CDR2 ANQGSEA. The DNA for the CDR3 is TGCAGCGTTGATTTTGCCGGACACAATGAGCAGTTCTTC. The encoded protein is CSVDFAGHNEQFF.

This clonotype was observed a handful of times. The V gene is TRBV20-1, the J gene TRBJ2-5; 9 bases are shared with TRBD1. CDR1 DFQATT and CDR2 SNEGSKA come from the germline V gene (reference sequence). The junction had 14 bases not matched to a gene; V was cut back by 6 bases and J by 9 bases. This CDR3 is 14 amino acids long. The CDR3 DNA follows: TGCAGTGCCTCCGGGGACAGGGTTGATAAGTCCCAGTACTTC. This gives the protein CSASGDRVDKSQYF.

This chain joins TRBV5-5 and TRBJ1-2; no definite D call. CDR1 and CDR2 (germline): SGHKS, YYEKEE (reference sequence). The CDR3 has 12 residues. V dropped 6 bases and J dropped 3 bases, with 9 bases sitting between them. CDR3 in amino acids: CASTFGHYGYTF. CDR3 in DNA: TGTGCCAGCACCTTCGGGCACTATGGCTACACCTTC.

This clonotype was picked up a small number of times. The chain carries TRBV24-1 and TRBJ2-1; 7 bases fit TRBD2. The CDR3 consists of 14 residues. The ends lost 4 bases at V and 2 bases at J; junction bases unmatched: 1. The germline gives CDR1 KGHDR, CDR2 SFDVKD. Written as DNA, the CDR3 is TGTGCCACCAGTGAGGGGGGGACCTACAATGAGCAGTTCTTC. The encoded protein is CATSEGGTYNEQFF.

This chain connects TRBV3-1 to TRBJ2-3; D may be TRBD2 (5 bases). The V gene lost 0 bases and the J gene lost 6 bases, with 25 bases spanning the gap. CDR3 length equals 19 residues. CDR1 LGHDT and CDR2 YNNKEL come from the germline V gene (reference sequence). The CDR3 reads CASSQDLSGRAEGPDTQYF. CDR3 nucleotide sequence: TGTGCCAGCAGCCAAGATTTATCTGGGCGGGCAGAGGGCCCCGATACGCAGTATTTT.

The chain couples TRBV24-1 to TRBJ1-2, with TRBD1 as a possible D gene (5 bases). The CDR3 covers 17 residues. Germline V gene sequence: CDR1 KGHDR, CDR2 SFDVKD. V dropped 2 bases and J dropped 6 bases, with 21 bases sitting between them. The CDR3 DNA sequence: TGTGCCACCAGTGATTCTTTCCCGGGACGGCCTTGGGATGGCTACACCTTC. It translates to CATSDSFPGRPWDGYTF.

The table lists this clonotype with a count of one. The V gene is TRBV4-1, the J gene TRBJ2-7; tentatively, D is TRBD1 (5 bases). The germline V and J ends were trimmed by 3 bases and 0 bases, with 18 bases remaining between them. This CDR3 is built from 17 residues. The germline V gene has CDR1 MGHRA and CDR2 YSYEKL. CDR3 loop: CASSQGLERSFSYEQYF. The DNA for the CDR3 is TGCGCCAGCAGCCAGGGGCTAGAAAGGTCGTTCTCCTACGAGCAGTACTTC.

This clonotype was counted between two and nine times. The CDR3 DNA reads as TGTGCCAGCAGCCCAGACCGGGGCCCCAAAAACATTCAGTACTTC. Its translation: CASSPDRGPKNIQYF. V usage is TRBV7-9 and J usage is TRBJ2-4; D possibly uses TRBD1 or TRBD2 (5 bases each). This CDR3 has 15 residues. Trimming pared 5 bases from V and 2 bases from J, leaving 13 bases between. Germline CDR1 and CDR2: SEHNR and FQNEAQ (reference sequence).

The rearrangement uses TRBV12-3 or TRBV12-4 and TRBJ1-5; TRBD1 agrees at 7 bases. J was trimmed by 16 bases and V by 3 bases; bases with no gene match: 9. This CDR3 is 12 amino acids long. CDR3 in DNA: TGTGCCAGCAGTTTTTTTGGGACAGAGACCCATTTT. It translates to CASSFFGTETHF.

This clonotype occurred a few times. The chain links TRBV12-3 or TRBV12-4 to TRBJ1-2, with D maybe TRBD1 (5 bases). The ends were cut back, 1 base at V and 0 bases at J, with 15 bases in the middle. The CDR3 has 17 residues. The CDR3 DNA follows: TGTGCCAGCAGTTTAGTATCTCCGACAGCTCCTAACTATGGCTACACCTTC. This sequence encodes CASSLVSPTAPNYGYTF.

This rearrangement joins TRBV11-2 to TRBJ1-4; no reliable D call. Germline values: CDR1 SGHAT, CDR2 FQNNGV. The CDR3 extends over 14 amino acids. V was trimmed by 3 bases and J by 5 bases, leaving 10 bases between them. CDR3 protein: CASSLDGENEKLFF. The DNA for the CDR3 is TGTGCCAGCAGCTTGGACGGAGAGAATGAAAAACTGTTTTTT.

The V call is TRBV7-9, the J call TRBJ2-7; D unresolved. The CDR3 is 14 amino acids. CDR1 SEHNR and CDR2 FQNEAQ come from the germline V gene (reference sequence). Trimming cost V 1 base and J 5 bases, with 12 bases left between them. CDR3 protein: CASSLGVVGNEQYF. In DNA form, the CDR3 reads TGTGCCAGCAGCTTAGGGGTGGTTGGAAACGAGCAGTACTTC.

The chain joins TRBV4-1 to TRBJ2-1; D unclear. The germline gives CDR1 MGHRA, CDR2 YSYEKL. The length of the CDR3 is 13 residues. V gave up 0 bases and J gave up 13 bases, with 13 bases separating them. The CDR3 DNA follows: TGCGCCAGCAGCCAAGAGGTAGTAGGTGACCAGTTCTTC. It yields the protein CASSQEVVGDQFF.

This clonotype showed up just a few times. The chain uses TRBV3-1 and TRBJ2-1, with TRBD2 as a possible D gene (5 bases). The CDR3 is 16 residues long. The germline CDR1 and CDR2 sequences are LGHDT and YNNKEL (reference sequence). Deletions cut 3 bases from V and 3 bases from J, with 15 bases between. The CDR3 spells CASSQRPAEIYNEQFF. The CDR3 nucleotides are TGTGCCAGCAGCCAGAGACCAGCGGAGATCTACAATGAGCAGTTCTTC.

The rearrangement uses TRBV2 and TRBJ1-3; TRBD1 might be the D (6 bases). This CDR3 is built from 16 residues. Trimming pared 2 bases from V and 2 bases from J, leaving 13 bases between. CDR1 SNHLY and CDR2 FYNNEI come from the germline V gene. As DNA, the CDR3 is TGTGCCAGCAGTGAAATGTGGGGGGCCACTGGAAACACCATATATTTT. Its protein is CASSEMWGATGNTIYF.

The chain joins TRBV9 to TRBJ1-3, with D perhaps matching TRBD1 (5 bases). The germline V and J ends were trimmed by 5 bases and 0 bases, with 12 bases remaining between them. The CDR3 is 15 amino acids. Germline V lookup: CDR1 SGDLS, CDR2 YYNGEE. The CDR3 here is CASSTGPDSGNTIYF. In DNA form, the CDR3 reads TGTGCCAGCAGTACAGGACCGGACTCTGGAAACACCATATATTTT.

The chain carries TRBV9 and TRBJ1-3; no reliable D call. The CDR3 sequence is 14 residues long. The V gene's germline CDR1 is SGDLS and CDR2 YYNGEE. V was clipped by 3 bases and J by 2 bases, with 9 bases between them. The CDR3 region has the DNA TGTGCCAGCAGCGAGGCCCCTGCTGGAAACACCATATATTTT. Translating gives CASSEAPAGNTIYF.

The V call is TRBV5-1, the J call TRBJ2-2; 11 bases are a match to TRBD2. Per the germline V gene, CDR1 is SGHRS and CDR2 is YFSETQ. This CDR3 has 20 amino acids. The J segment lost 3 bases and the V segment lost 0 bases, leaving 13 bases of the junction unmatched. CDR3 nucleotides: TGCGCCAGCAGCTTGGAGGGACTAGCGGCCTTTGTGGGGGACACCGGGGAGCTGTTTTTT. As protein: CASSLEGLAAFVGDTGELFF.

This clonotype was counted a few times. V gene TRBV30 combines with J gene TRBJ2-7; perhaps TRBD2 as D (6 bases). The V end was cut by 0 bases, the J end by 0 bases, with 12 bases between. Germline CDR1 GTSNPN, CDR2 SVGIG (reference sequence). The CDR3 covers 15 residues. The CDR3: CAWSVPAGGSYEQYF. CDR3 DNA sequence: TGTGCCTGGAGTGTACCAGCGGGTGGCTCCTACGAGCAGTACTTC.

The sample holds a few counts of this clonotype. This rearrangement joins TRBV11-2 to TRBJ1-6; no firm D call. With 5 bases removed from V and 0 bases from J, the gap between germline ends came to 20 bases. Germline values: CDR1 SGHAT, CDR2 FQNNGV. This CDR3 has 19 residues. CDR3 sequence: CASSQRRESSSSYNSPLHF. The CDR3 DNA reads as TGTGCCAGCAGCCAACGGAGGGAGTCTTCAAGCTCCTATAATTCACCCCTCCACTTT.

This chain joins TRBV7-8 and TRBJ2-3; 10 bases are shared with TRBD1. Germline CDR1 is SGHVS and CDR2 is FQNEAQ. This CDR3 spans 17 amino acids. V gave up 5 bases and J gave up 4 bases; unmatched junction bases: 12. CDR3 protein: CASSSYRRDRGADTQYF. The CDR3 DNA reads TGTGCCAGCAGCAGCTACCGGCGGGACAGGGGAGCAGATACGCAGTATTTT.

This chain uses TRBV25-1 with TRBJ1-1; maybe TRBD1 (5 bases). This CDR3 has 14 amino acids. With 6 bases removed from V and 4 bases from J, the gap between germline ends came to 15 bases. Germline V CDR1 and CDR2: MGHDK, SYGVNS. The CDR3 reads CASRAASGTTEAFF. The CDR3 DNA reads as TGTGCCAGCAGGGCAGCCTCAGGGACCACTGAAGCTTTCTTT.

The J gene is TRBJ2-2, the V gene TRBV2; TRBD2 agrees at 8 bases. The V gene's germline CDR1 is SNHLY and CDR2 FYNNEI. The CDR3 is 14 amino acids. Trimming at V came to 6 bases and at J to 4 bases, leaving 4 bases not matched to a gene. In nucleotides, the CDR3 is TGTGCCAGCAGCGCTACTAGCGGCACCGGGGAGCTGTTTTTT. This gives the protein CASSATSGTGELFF.

This clonotype was detected only a few times. The chain carries TRBV7-2 and TRBJ2-7; 9 bases match TRBD2. The CDR3 consists of 14 residues. With 4 bases clipped from V and 6 bases from J, the junction kept 7 bases outside the gene matches. Germline-derived CDR1 and CDR2 are SGHTA and FQGNSA. CDR3 in amino acids: CASSSLVAGVEQYF. The CDR3 DNA is TGTGCCAGCAGCTCCTTGGTAGCGGGAGTCGAGCAGTACTTC.